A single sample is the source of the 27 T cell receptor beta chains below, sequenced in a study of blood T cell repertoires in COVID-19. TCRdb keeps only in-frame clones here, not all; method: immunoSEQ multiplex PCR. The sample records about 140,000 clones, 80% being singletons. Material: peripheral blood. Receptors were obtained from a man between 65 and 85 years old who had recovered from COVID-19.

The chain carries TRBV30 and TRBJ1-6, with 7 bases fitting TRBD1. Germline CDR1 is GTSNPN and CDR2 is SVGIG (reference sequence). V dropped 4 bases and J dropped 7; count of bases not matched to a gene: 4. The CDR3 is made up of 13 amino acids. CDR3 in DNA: TGTGCCTGGAAAGCAGGGGGGAATTCACCCCTCCACTTT. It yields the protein CAWKAGGNSPLHF.

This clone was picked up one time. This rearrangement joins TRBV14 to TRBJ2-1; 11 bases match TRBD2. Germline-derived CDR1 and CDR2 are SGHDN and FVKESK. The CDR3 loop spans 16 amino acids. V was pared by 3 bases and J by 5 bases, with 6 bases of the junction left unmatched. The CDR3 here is CASSHHSGRVNNEQFF. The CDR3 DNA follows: TGTGCCAGCAGCCACCATAGCGGGAGGGTTAACAATGAGCAGTTCTTC.

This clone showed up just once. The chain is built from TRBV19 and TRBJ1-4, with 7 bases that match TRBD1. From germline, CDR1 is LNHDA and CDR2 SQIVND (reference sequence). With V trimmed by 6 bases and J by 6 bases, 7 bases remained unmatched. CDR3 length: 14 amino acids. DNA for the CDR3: TGTGCCAGTAGACGACAGGGTCCGGATGAAAAACTGTTTTTT. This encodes CASRRQGPDEKLFF.

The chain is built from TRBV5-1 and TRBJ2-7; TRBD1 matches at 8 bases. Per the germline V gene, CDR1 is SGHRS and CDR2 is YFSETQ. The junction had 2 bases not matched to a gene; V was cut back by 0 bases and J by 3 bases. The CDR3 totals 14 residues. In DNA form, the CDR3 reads TGCGCCAGCAGCTTGGGGACAGGGTACTACGAGCAGTACTTC. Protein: CASSLGTGYYEQYF.

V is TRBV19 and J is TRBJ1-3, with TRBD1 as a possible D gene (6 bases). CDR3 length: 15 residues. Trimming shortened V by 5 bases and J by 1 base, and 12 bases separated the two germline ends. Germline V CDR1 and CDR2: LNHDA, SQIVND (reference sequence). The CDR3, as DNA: TGTGCCAGTAGTCGGCCAGGGGAATCTGGAAACACCATATATTTT. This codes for CASSRPGESGNTIYF.

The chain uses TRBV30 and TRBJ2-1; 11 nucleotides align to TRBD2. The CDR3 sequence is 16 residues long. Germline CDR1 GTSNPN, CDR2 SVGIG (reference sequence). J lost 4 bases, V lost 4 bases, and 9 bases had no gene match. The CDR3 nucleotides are TGTGCCTGGAACCTACTAGCGGGAGAGGTGTACAATGAGCAGTTCTTC. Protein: CAWNLLAGEVYNEQFF.

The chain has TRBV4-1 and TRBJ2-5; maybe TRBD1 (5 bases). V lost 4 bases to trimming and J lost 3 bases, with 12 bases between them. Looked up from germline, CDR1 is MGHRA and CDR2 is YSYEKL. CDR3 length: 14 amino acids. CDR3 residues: CASSRAAREETQYF. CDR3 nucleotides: TGCGCCAGCAGCCGAGCTGCCAGGGAAGAGACCCAGTACTTC.

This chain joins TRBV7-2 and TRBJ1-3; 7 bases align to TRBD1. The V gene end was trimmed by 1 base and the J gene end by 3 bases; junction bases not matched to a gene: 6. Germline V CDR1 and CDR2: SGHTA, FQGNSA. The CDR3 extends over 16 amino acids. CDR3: CASSLGQGRGGNTIYF. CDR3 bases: TGTGCCAGCAGCTTAGGACAGGGCCGGGGTGGAAACACCATATATTTT. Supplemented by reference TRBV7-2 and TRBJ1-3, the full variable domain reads GAGVSQSPSNKVTEKGKDVELRCDPISGHTALYWYRQSLGQGLEFLIYFQGNSAPDKSGLPSDRFSAERTGGSVSTLTIQRTQQEDSAVYLCASSLGQGRGGNTIYFGEGSWLTVV.

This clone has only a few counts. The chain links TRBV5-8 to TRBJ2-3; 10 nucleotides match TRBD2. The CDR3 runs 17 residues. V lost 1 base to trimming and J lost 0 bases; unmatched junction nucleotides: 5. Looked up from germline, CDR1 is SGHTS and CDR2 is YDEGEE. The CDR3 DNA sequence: TGTGCCAGCAGCTTGTACGGACTAGCGGATAGCACAGATACGCAGTATTTT. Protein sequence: CASSLYGLADSTDTQYF. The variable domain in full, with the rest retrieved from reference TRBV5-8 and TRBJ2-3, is EAGVTQSPTHLIKTRGQQATLRCSPISGHTSVYWYQQALGLGLQFLLWYDEGEERNRGNFPPRFSGRQFPNYSSELNVNALELEDSALYLCASSLYGLADSTDTQYFGPGTRLTVL.

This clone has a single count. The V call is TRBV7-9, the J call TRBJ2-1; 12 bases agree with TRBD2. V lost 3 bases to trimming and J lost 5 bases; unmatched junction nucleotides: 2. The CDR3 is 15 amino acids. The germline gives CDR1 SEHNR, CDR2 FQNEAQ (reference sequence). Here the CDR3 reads CASSFWTSGDNEQFF. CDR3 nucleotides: TGTGCCAGCAGCTTCTGGACTAGCGGGGACAATGAGCAGTTCTTC.

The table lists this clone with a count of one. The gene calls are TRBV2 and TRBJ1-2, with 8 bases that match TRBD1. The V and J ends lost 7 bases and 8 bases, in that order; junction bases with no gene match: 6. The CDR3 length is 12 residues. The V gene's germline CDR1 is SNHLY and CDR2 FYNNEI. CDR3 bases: TGTGCCAGCACCACAGGGGGGTACGGCTACACCTTC. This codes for CASTTGGYGYTF.

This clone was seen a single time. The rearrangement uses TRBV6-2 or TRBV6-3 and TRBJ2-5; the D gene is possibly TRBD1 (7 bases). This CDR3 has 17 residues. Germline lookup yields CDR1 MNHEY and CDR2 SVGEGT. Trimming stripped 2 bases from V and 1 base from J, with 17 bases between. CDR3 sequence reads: CASSYDVYRGGQETQYF. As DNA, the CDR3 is TGTGCCAGCAGTTACGATGTCTACAGGGGAGGCCAAGAGACCCAGTACTTC.

DNA for the CDR3: TGTGCCAGCAGCTCCCCCCCCGGTGGGACTAAGCAGTTCTTC. This gives the protein CASSSPPGGTKQFF. The chain has TRBV9 and TRBJ2-1, with 7 nucleotides matching TRBD2. The CDR3 totals 14 residues. J lost 11 bases, V lost 4 bases, and 12 bases had no gene match. Germline CDR1 is SGDLS and CDR2 is YYNGEE.

The DNA for the CDR3 is TGTGCCAGCAGCCTACAGGCGAGCTCCTACGAGCAGTACTTC. It codes for CASSLQASSYEQYF. The rearrangement uses TRBV6-2 or TRBV6-3 and TRBJ2-7; possibly TRBD1 for D (5 bases). The germline CDR1 and CDR2 sequences are MNHEY and SVGEGT. The CDR3 is made up of 14 amino acids. Trimming removed 6 bases from V and 0 bases from J, with 12 bases in between.

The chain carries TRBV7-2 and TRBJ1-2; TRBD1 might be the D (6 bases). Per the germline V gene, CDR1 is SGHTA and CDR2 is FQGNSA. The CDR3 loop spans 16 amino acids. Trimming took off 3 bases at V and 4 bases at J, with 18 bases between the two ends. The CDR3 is CASSFQQGPLIYGYTF. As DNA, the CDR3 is TGTGCCAGCAGCTTCCAGCAGGGGCCTTTAATCTATGGCTACACCTTC.

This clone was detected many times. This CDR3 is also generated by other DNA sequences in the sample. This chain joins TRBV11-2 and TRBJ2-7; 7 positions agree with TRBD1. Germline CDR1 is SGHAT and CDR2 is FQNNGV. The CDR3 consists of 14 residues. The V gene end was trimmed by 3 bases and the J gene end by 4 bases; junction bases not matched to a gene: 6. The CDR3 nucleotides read TGTGCCAGCAGCTTCAACAGGGGCCTTTACGAGCAGTACTTC. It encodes CASSFNRGLYEQYF.

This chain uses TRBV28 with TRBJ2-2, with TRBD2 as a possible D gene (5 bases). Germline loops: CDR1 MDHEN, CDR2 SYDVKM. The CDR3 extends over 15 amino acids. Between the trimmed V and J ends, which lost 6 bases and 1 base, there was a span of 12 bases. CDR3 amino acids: CASSDYSRNTGELFF. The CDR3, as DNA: TGTGCCAGCAGCGACTACTCAAGGAACACCGGGGAGCTGTTTTTT.

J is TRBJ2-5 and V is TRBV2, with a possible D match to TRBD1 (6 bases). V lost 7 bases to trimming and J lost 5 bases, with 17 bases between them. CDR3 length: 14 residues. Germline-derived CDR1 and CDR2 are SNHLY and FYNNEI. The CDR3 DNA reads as TGTGCCAGCAACGGACTTTACAGGGAGGAGACCCAGTACTTC. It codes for CASNGLYREETQYF.

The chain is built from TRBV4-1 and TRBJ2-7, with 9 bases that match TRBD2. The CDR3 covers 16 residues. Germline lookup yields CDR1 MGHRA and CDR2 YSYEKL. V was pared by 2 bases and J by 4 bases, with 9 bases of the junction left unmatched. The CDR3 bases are TGCGCCAGCAGCCAACTAGCAGCGGGAGGCCCATACGAGCAGTACTTC. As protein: CASSQLAAGGPYEQYF.

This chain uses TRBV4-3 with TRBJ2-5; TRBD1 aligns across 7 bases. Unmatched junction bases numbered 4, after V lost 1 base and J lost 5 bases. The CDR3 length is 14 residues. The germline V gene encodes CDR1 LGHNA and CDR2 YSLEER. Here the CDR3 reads CASSQARGRETQYF. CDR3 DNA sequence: TGCGCCAGCAGCCAAGCGAGGGGGCGGGAGACCCAGTACTTC.

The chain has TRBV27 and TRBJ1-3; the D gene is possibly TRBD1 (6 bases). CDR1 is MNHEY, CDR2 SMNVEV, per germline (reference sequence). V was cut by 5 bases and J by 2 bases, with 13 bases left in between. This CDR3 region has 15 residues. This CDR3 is CASSLSGVAGNTIYF. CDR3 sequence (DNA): TGTGCCAGCAGTCTCTCAGGGGTTGCTGGAAACACCATATATTTT.

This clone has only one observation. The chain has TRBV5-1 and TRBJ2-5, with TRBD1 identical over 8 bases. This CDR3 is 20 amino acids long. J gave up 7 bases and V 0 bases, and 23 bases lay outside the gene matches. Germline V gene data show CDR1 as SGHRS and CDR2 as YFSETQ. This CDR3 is CASSLVSLGGPRTGTGTQYF. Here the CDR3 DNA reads TGCGCCAGCAGCTTGGTCTCCCTCGGCGGGCCTCGGACAGGGACAGGGACCCAGTACTTC.

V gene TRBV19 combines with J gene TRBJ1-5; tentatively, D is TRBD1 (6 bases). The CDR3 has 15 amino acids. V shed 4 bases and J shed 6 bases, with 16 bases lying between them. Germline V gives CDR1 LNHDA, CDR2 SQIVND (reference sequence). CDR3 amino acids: CASSTLTGSGQPQHF. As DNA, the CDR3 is TGTGCCAGTAGTACGCTTACAGGGTCGGGTCAGCCCCAGCATTTT.

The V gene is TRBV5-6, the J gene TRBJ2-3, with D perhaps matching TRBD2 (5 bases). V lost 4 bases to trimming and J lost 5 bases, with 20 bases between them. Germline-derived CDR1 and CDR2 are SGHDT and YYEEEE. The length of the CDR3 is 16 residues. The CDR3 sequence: CASSPLGGQGRDTQYF. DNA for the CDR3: TGTGCCAGCAGCCCCCTTGGAGGCCAAGGACGAGATACGCAGTATTTT.

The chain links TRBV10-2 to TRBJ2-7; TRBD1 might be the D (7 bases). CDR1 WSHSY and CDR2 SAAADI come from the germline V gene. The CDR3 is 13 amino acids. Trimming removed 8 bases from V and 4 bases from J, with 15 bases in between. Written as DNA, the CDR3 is TGCGCCAGCGTACAGGGGAGGTCGTACGAGCAGTACTTC. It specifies CASVQGRSYEQYF.

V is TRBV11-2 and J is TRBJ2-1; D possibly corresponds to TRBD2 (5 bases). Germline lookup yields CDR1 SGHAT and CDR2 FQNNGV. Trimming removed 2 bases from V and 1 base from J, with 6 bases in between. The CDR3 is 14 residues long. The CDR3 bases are TGTGCCAGCAGCTTACCGGGGTCCTACAATGAGCAGTTCTTC. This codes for CASSLPGSYNEQFF.

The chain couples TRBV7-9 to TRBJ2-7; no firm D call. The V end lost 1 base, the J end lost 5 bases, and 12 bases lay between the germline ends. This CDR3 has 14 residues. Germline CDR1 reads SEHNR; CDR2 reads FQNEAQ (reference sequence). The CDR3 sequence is CASSLVLGYHEQYF. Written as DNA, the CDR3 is TGTGCCAGCAGCTTAGTACTCGGGTACCACGAGCAGTACTTC.